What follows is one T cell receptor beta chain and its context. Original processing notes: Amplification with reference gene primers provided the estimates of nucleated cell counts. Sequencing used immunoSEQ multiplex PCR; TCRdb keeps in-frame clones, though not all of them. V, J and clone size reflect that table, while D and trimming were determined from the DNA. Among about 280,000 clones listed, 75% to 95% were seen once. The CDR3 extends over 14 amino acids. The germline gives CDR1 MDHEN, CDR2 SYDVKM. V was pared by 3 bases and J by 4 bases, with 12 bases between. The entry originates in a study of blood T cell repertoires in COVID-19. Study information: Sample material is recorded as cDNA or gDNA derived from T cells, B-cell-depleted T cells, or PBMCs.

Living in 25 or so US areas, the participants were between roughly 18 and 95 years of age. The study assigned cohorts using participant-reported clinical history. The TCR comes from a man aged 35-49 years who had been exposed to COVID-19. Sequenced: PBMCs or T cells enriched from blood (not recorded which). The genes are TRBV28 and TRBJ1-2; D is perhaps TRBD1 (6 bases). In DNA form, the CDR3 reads TGTGCCAGCAGTTTCTTTACAGGGAGCTATGGCTACACCTTC. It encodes CASSFFTGSYGYTF.